The 18 T cell receptor beta chains reported below all come from one sample, sequenced in a study of patients and donors after allogeneic stem cell transplantation. TCRdb re-called the RT-PCR reads through MiXCR, storing one row per CDR3 protein. This table holds about 960,000 distinct CDR3 sequences, approximately 19% found once. The sample was blood, either unsorted or a sorted T cell fraction (not recorded which). These receptors all come from a human donor who was either an allogeneic HSCT recipient or a stem cell or donor lymphocyte infusion donor (not recorded which). It is not recorded whose cells these are; they may come from a transplant donor.

The chain has TRBV18 and TRBJ1-2; the match to TRBD1 covers 7 bases. V was pared by 3 bases and J by 7 bases, with 17 bases of the junction left unmatched. The CDR3 is 17 amino acids. Germline CDR1 and CDR2: KGHSH and LQKENI. The chain's CDR3 is CASSPKQGPKLSSGYTF. The CDR3 coding sequence is TGTGCCAGCTCACCTAAACAGGGGCCAAAATTAAGCTCTGGCTACACCTTC.

This clonotype came up a few times. This chain links TRBV18 with TRBJ1-2; D gene uncertain. The germline V gene has CDR1 KGHSH and CDR2 LQKENI. Trimming took off 0 bases at V and 4 bases at J, with 9 bases between the two ends. This CDR3 region has 14 residues. The CDR3 region has the DNA TGTGCCAGCTCACCACCCGGGCCGTCCTATGGCTACACCTTC. Its translation is CASSPPGPSYGYTF.

This clonotype was detected a few times. This chain uses TRBV12-3 or TRBV12-4 with TRBJ2-2; 8 nucleotides agree with TRBD1. CDR3 length: 16 amino acids. The junction had 9 bases not matched to a gene; V was cut back by 6 bases and J by 3 bases. This CDR3 reads CASSQWTGKYTGELFF. CDR3 sequence (DNA): TGTGCCAGCAGCCAATGGACAGGGAAATACACCGGGGAGCTGTTTTTT.

This chain uses TRBV4-3 with TRBJ2-7; 9 bases match TRBD2. The CDR3 is 16 amino acids. Germline V gives CDR1 LGHNA, CDR2 YSLEER. With 0 bases clipped from V and 3 bases from J, the junction kept 6 bases outside the gene matches. Written as DNA, the CDR3 is TGCGCCAGCAGCCAAGAAACACGCGGGGGGGGCTACGAGCAGTACTTC. Amino acid sequence: CASSQETRGGGYEQYF.

This clonotype was picked up a small number of times. This chain links TRBV4-3 with TRBJ2-4; D uncertain. Trimming shortened V by 0 bases and J by 1 base, and 7 bases separated the two germline ends. This CDR3 is 15 amino acids long. Germline CDR1 reads LGHNA; CDR2 reads YSLEER. In DNA, the CDR3 is TGCGCCAGCAGCCAAGATGGAGACGCCAAAAACATTCAGTACTTC. Amino acid sequence: CASSQDGDAKNIQYF.

This clonotype was seen ten or more times. This CDR3 is CASSPLYNEQFF. CDR3 DNA sequence: TGTGCCAGCAGCCCCCTCTACAATGAGCAGTTCTTC. The V gene is TRBV11-2, the J gene TRBJ2-1; D gene uncertain. Looked up from germline, CDR1 is SGHAT and CDR2 is FQNNGV. Trimming shortened V by 5 bases and J by 3 bases, and 5 bases separated the two germline ends. This CDR3 is built from 12 residues.

The CDR3 nucleotides read TGTGCCATAACAGGGGGCGGTTTTCGTGGCTACACCTTC. Translating it yields CAITGGGFRGYTF. This chain links TRBV12-3 or TRBV12-4 with TRBJ1-2; 9 bases fit TRBD1. V shed 10 bases, J shed 7 bases, and the junction held 10 bases outside the gene matches. The CDR3 is made up of 13 amino acids.

In its sample, this clonotype was seen many times. The germline gene is not matched at one end of the junction; a read error may be the cause. V and J are TRBV12-3 or TRBV12-4 and TRBJ2-5; D remains unclear. There are 13 residues in the CDR3. This chain's CDR3 is CASSLTLQETQYF. DNA for the CDR3: TGCGCCAGCAGCCTGACACTCCAAGAGACCCAGTACTTC.

This CDR3 reads CSVQTGLATEAFF. The CDR3 bases are TGCAGCGTCCAGACAGGGCTTGCCACTGAAGCTTTCTTT. V is TRBV29-1 and J is TRBJ1-1; 7 bases fit TRBD1. In germline, CDR1 is SQVTM, CDR2 ANQGSEA. The CDR3 has 13 amino acids. The J segment lost 4 bases and the V segment lost 6 bases, leaving 8 bases of the junction unmatched.

A word on this clonotype: Possible read error: a much larger clone is one base away. V gene TRBV29-1 combines with J gene TRBJ1-5, with D possibly being TRBD1 (5 bases). This CDR3 is built from 13 residues. Germline CDR1 and CDR2: SQVTM and ANQGSEA. This CDR3 reads CSVTGGSNRPQHF. CDR3 in DNA: TGCAGCGTAACGGGGGGGAGCAATCGGCCCCAGCATTTT.

The chain links TRBV20-1 to TRBJ2-5, with D hard to call. V was cut by 2 bases and J by 3 bases, with 7 bases left in between. Per germline, CDR1 DFQATT and CDR2 SNEGSKA (reference sequence). The CDR3 sequence is 12 residues long. DNA of the CDR3: TGCAGTGCTAGAAAGTGGGAAGAGACCCAGTACTTC. It codes for CSARKWEETQYF.

V is TRBV12-3 or TRBV12-4 and J is TRBJ2-5; D not resolved. Between the trimmed V and J ends, which lost 7 bases and 3 bases, there was a span of 15 bases. The CDR3 spans 14 residues. The CDR3 DNA reads as TGTGCCAGCACTTTCTCGGACGACAAAGAGACCCAGTACTTC. As protein: CASTFSDDKETQYF.

This clonotype turned up a few times. The chain employs TRBV30 and TRBJ2-1; D not certain. This CDR3 is built from 10 residues. V lost 2 bases and J lost 9, with 5 bases in between. The V gene's germline CDR1 is GTSNPN and CDR2 SVGIG (reference sequence). The CDR3 DNA is TGTGCCTGGAGTAGCGTTGAGCAGTTCTTC. As protein: CAWSSVEQFF. Looking up the rest from reference TRBV30 and TRBJ2-1 gives the full variable domain: SQTIHQWPATLVQPVGSPLSLECTVEGTSNPNLYWYRQAAGRGLQLLFYSVGIGQISSEVPQNLSASRPQDRQFILSSKKLLLSDSGFYLCAWSSVEQFFGPGTRLTVL.

This clonotype was detected ten times or more. The genes are TRBV25-1 and TRBJ2-3, with a weak D call TRBD2 (6 bases). Per the germline V gene, CDR1 is MGHDK and CDR2 is SYGVNS. Trimming shortened V by 3 bases and J by 4 bases, and 14 bases separated the two germline ends. CDR3 length equals 15 residues. The CDR3 sequence: CASSEDYRRADTQYF. The CDR3 nucleotides are TGTGCCAGCAGTGAGGACTATCGGCGGGCAGATACGCAGTATTTT.

The V call is TRBV7-6, the J call TRBJ2-2, with a weak D call TRBD1 (5 bases). The V end lost 5 bases, the J end lost 8 bases, and 9 bases lay between the germline ends. Germline CDR1 is SGHVS and CDR2 is FNYEAQ. This CDR3 spans 12 amino acids. CDR3 loop: CASSPYRGELFF. The CDR3, as DNA: TGTGCCAGCAGCCCCTACAGGGGGGAGCTGTTTTTT.

The genes are TRBV3-1 and TRBJ2-1; TRBD2 is a possible D gene (6 bases). V lost 1 base to trimming and J lost 0 bases, with 10 bases between them. This CDR3 region has 16 residues. CDR1 and CDR2 (germline): LGHDT, YNNKEL (reference sequence). CDR3 residues: CASSQVAGPSYNEQFF. The CDR3 nucleotides read TGTGCCAGCAGCCAAGTGGCGGGACCCTCCTACAATGAGCAGTTCTTC.

The chain links TRBV7-6 to TRBJ2-1; D might be TRBD2 (6 bases). The V end was cut by 0 bases, the J end by 10 bases, with 10 bases between. Germline V gene data show CDR1 as SGHVS and CDR2 as FNYEAQ. The CDR3 covers 13 residues. CDR3 coding DNA: TGTGCCAGCAGCTTAGCCGGAGGGGAGGAGCAGTTCTTC. Its translation is CASSLAGGEEQFF.

The chain has TRBV4-3 and TRBJ1-2; no clear D. This CDR3 comprises 15 residues. Germline V lookup: CDR1 LGHNA, CDR2 YSLEER. V was trimmed by 0 bases and J by 4 bases, leaving 12 bases between them. In DNA form, the CDR3 reads TGCGCCAGCAGCCAAGACGCCGGGAGAACCTATGGCTACACCTTC. It specifies CASSQDAGRTYGYTF.